This T cell receptor beta chain emerged from a study of patients and donors after allogeneic stem cell transplantation. TCRdb re-called the RT-PCR reads through MiXCR, storing one row per CDR3 protein. The repertoire includes 900,000 to 1,000,000 distinct CDR3 sequences, about a sixth of them detected once, and roughly 6% sits in the top ten. In germline, CDR1 is LNHNV, CDR2 YYDKDF (reference sequence). The CDR3 length is 13 residues. With 8 bases clipped from V and 4 bases from J, the junction kept 6 bases outside the gene matches. The sample was blood, either unsorted or a sorted T cell fraction (not recorded which). The chain recombines TRBV15 with TRBJ2-7; 9 nucleotides line up with TRBD2. The TCR comes from a human donor who was either an allogeneic HSCT recipient or a stem cell or donor lymphocyte infusion donor (not recorded which). It is not recorded whose cells these are; they may come from a transplant donor. As DNA, the CDR3 is TGTGCCACCGGGCGGGGGGGCCGGTACGAGCAGTACTTC. Protein sequence: CATGRGGRYEQYF. Combining the CDR3 with reference TRBV15 and TRBJ2-7 gives the whole variable domain DAMVIQNPRYQVTQFGKPVTLSCSQTLNHNVMYWYQQKSSQAPKLLFHYYDKDFNNEADTPDNFQSRRPNTSFCFLDIRSPGLGDTAMYLCATGRGGRYEQYFGPGTRLTVT.